The rows below give T cell receptor beta chains drawn from one sample of a study of prognosis after radiotherapy for stage I lung cancer. One entry per CDR3 protein results from TCRdb running MiXCR on the multiplex PCR reads. This repertoire shows roughly 38,000 distinct CDR3 sequences, less than 25% found once; its top ten account for about 25%. The sample in question was PBMCs, obtained before or after stereotactic body radiation therapy (not recorded which). The receptors originated from a donor aged 50 or older with non-small cell lung cancer. The CDR3 runs from the conserved cysteine through the conserved F or W. The D gene is left open where the match is weak. Not every row has a clone size; where given, it reads once, few, many or a size class.

J: TRBJ1-2; V: TRBV2; size: many; D: .; DNA: TGTGCCAGCAGTGATAGGGGATATGGCTACACCTTC; CDR3: CASSDRGYGYTF
J: TRBJ2-5; V: TRBV12-1; size: few; D: .; DNA: TGTGCCAGCAGCTCCCAACCGTCGCGGGTAGCCGAATACTTC; CDR3: CASSSQPSRVAEYF
J: TRBJ2-6; V: TRBV27; size: many; D: .; DNA: TGTGCCAGCAGTGATTCTGGGGCCAACGTCCTGACTTTC; CDR3: CASSDSGANVLTF
J: TRBJ1-6; V: TRBV6-1; size: medium-sized; D: .; DNA: TGTGCCAGCAGTGAAGCGCAAGGGTATAATTCACCCCTCCACTTT; CDR3: CASSEAQGYNSPLHF
J: TRBJ2-3; V: TRBV20-1; size: medium-sized; D: TRBD2; DNA: TGCAGTGCTAGAGATCCCCTAGCGGGAGGGCCGACAGATACGCAGTATTTT; CDR3: CSARDPLAGGPTDTQYF
J: TRBJ1-3; V: TRBV29-1; size: many; D: .; DNA: TGCAGCGCCGGGGGTGGAAACACCATATATTTT; CDR3: CSAGGGNTIYF
J: TRBJ1-1; V: TRBV28; size: .; D: .; DNA: TGTGCCAGCAGTCCCACGGGGGGGGGCAAGAACGCTGAAGCTTTCTTT; CDR3: CASSPTGGGKNAEAFF
J: TRBJ1-1; V: TRBV5-1; size: many; D: TRBD1; DNA: TGCGCCAGCAGCTTGGAGGGGGCGGGTGGGTATGGAACTGAAGCTTTCTTT; CDR3: CASSLEGAGGYGTEAFF
J: TRBJ1-3; V: TRBV12-3/TRBV12-4; size: many; D: .; DNA: TGTGCCAGCAGTTTAGGCCTGGGACCGTTCAGCTCTGGAAACACCATATATTTT; CDR3: CASSLGLGPFSSGNTIYF
J: TRBJ1-2; V: TRBV11-2; size: many; D: .; DNA: TGTGCCAGCAGCTTTAGTGAGGGTCTGACGGGGGGCTACACCTTC; CDR3: CASSFSEGLTGGYTF
J: TRBJ2-2; V: TRBV20-1; size: many; D: TRBD2; DNA: TGCAGTGCTAGAGCAGGCGGGGAGGGAACCGGGGAGCTGTTTTTT; CDR3: CSARAGGEGTGELFF
J: TRBJ2-5; V: TRBV4-1; size: many; D: TRBD2; DNA: TGCGCCAGCAGCCACCCGACTAGCGGGGGGAAACAAGAGACCCAGTACTTC; CDR3: CASSHPTSGGKQETQYF
J: TRBJ1-2; V: TRBV5-6; size: many; D: .; DNA: TGTGCCAGCAGCCCCCCCGGGGGGGGCTATGGCTACACCTTC; CDR3: CASSPPGGGYGYTF
J: TRBJ1-4; V: TRBV20-1; size: many; D: .; DNA: TGCAGTGCTAGAGATTTACAAGGGTATATGGTAACTAATGAAAAACTGTTTTTT; CDR3: CSARDLQGYMVTNEKLFF
J: TRBJ2-6; V: TRBV19; size: many; D: .; DNA: TGTGCCAGTAGGTTACAGCCAGCCTCTGGGGCCAACGTCCTGACTTTC; CDR3: CASRLQPASGANVLTF